The clone carrying this T cell receptor beta chain was recorded a few times. Its antigen is undetermined. These data are taken from a study of beta chain features in type 1 diabetes. Study results and limitations: Type 1 diabetes patients showed fewer insertions and more deletions at VDJ junctions.

The entirety of the isolated RNA underwent reverse transcription, so expressed TCRB transcripts were sequenced. Mean read depth for naive, central memory and regulatory T cell samples was approximately 3.57 million reads. Clones were read by immunoSEQ multiplex PCR, and TCRdb kept only the in-frame ones, dropping some. The top ten clones hold 0.02% to 0.03% of a sample with 810,000 or so clones, roughly 15% of them seen once. The receptor was derived from a woman aged 18-29 years in good health. The specimen sequenced was naive CD4+ T cells from blood.

The CDR3: CASSSRQSYEQYF. CDR3 in DNA: TGTGCCAGCAGCTCGCGCCAGTCTTACGAGCAGTACTTC. J is TRBJ2-7 and V is TRBV5-6; the D is unclear. Germline-derived CDR1 and CDR2 are SGHDT and YYEEEE. Trimming pared 3 bases from V and 4 bases from J, leaving 11 bases between. This CDR3 has 13 amino acids.